Shown below are 7 T cell receptor beta chains from a single sample sequenced in a study of shared clonotypes between healthy human individuals. Assay: immunoSEQ multiplex PCR; the TCRdb copy retains only in-frame clones and omits some. The sample carries 2 million to 2.5 million clones, 93% recorded once. Sequencing input: naive CD4+ T cells from PBMCs. The subset is: CD45RA+ positively selected. The receptors were sampled from a man aged 18 to 30 in good health. Some clones in this sample may be carry-over from other donors' samples.

For the CDR3, the DNA is TGTGCCAGCAGCTCGGACAGGTTTAATGAAAAACTGTTTTTT. Its protein is CASSSDRFNEKLFF. The chain is built from TRBV7-9 and TRBJ1-4; 7 nucleotides align to TRBD1. The CDR3 runs 14 residues. V shed 4 bases and J 4 bases; nucleotides not matched to a gene: 3. The germline V gene has CDR1 SEHNR and CDR2 FQNEAQ (reference sequence).

This chain connects TRBV7-9 to TRBJ1-3; D gene unclear. The CDR3 is made up of 16 amino acids. The V gene lost 6 bases and the J gene lost 2 bases, with 17 bases spanning the gap. CDR1 and CDR2 (germline): SEHNR, FQNEAQ (reference sequence). The CDR3 bases are TGTGCCAGCAGGGACCGAGGCGGGCAGACTGGAAACACCATATATTTT. Translation gives CASRDRGGQTGNTIYF.

V and J are TRBV6-5 and TRBJ1-4; D remains ambiguous. Germline V lookup: CDR1 MNHEY, CDR2 SVGAGI. V shed 6 bases and J shed 7 bases, with 15 bases lying between them. This CDR3 has 14 amino acids. This CDR3 is CASSRGWKGEKLFF. The CDR3 nucleotides read TGTGCCAGCAGCCGCGGGTGGAAGGGTGAAAAACTGTTTTTT.

Note on this clone: The sample holds other DNA sequences that translate to the same CDR3. The rearrangement uses TRBV30 and TRBJ2-7, with D maybe TRBD1 (6 bases). Trimming stripped 0 bases from V and 1 base from J, with 7 bases between. CDR3 length equals 13 residues. Germline V CDR1 and CDR2: GTSNPN, SVGIG (reference sequence). The CDR3 here is CAWSVDRSYEQYF. The CDR3 DNA follows: TGTGCCTGGAGTGTAGACAGGTCCTACGAGCAGTACTTC.

V usage is TRBV7-3 and J usage is TRBJ2-2; 8 nucleotides agree with TRBD2. From germline, CDR1 is SGHTA and CDR2 FQGTGA. The CDR3 sequence is 14 residues long. V shed 5 bases, J shed 7 bases, and the junction held 6 bases outside the gene matches. The CDR3 nucleotides read TGTGCCAGCAGCCCTTTTCGGGAGGGCGGGGAGCTGTTTTTT. It is translated as CASSPFREGGELFF.

The chain joins TRBV19 to TRBJ1-4, with no clear D. V was trimmed by 5 bases and J by 8 bases, leaving 15 bases between them. This CDR3 is 14 amino acids long. Germline V lookup: CDR1 LNHDA, CDR2 SQIVND (reference sequence). The CDR3 loop reads CASSRGRTSEKLFF. The CDR3 DNA reads TGTGCCAGTAGTCGGGGAAGGACTAGCGAAAAACTGTTTTTT.

To note about this clone: Within the sample, other DNA sequences also encode this same CDR3. The V call is TRBV28, the J call TRBJ2-1; D is perhaps TRBD1 (5 bases). The CDR3 is made up of 12 amino acids. Germline V lookup: CDR1 MDHEN, CDR2 SYDVKM. The germline V and J ends were trimmed by 3 bases and 6 bases, with 6 bases remaining between them. CDR3 coding DNA: TGTGCCAGCAGTTTGGGGCGCAATGAGCAGTTCTTC. It encodes CASSLGRNEQFF. Combining the CDR3 with reference TRBV28 and TRBJ2-1 gives the whole variable domain DVKVTQSSRYLVKRTGEKVFLECVQDMDHENMFWYRQDPGLGLRLIYFSYDVKMKEKGDIPEGYSVSREKKERFSLILESASTNQTSMYLCASSLGRNEQFFGPGTRLTVL.